The T cell receptor beta chain under discussion was sequenced for a study of blood T cell repertoires in COVID-19. Study summary: From T cells, B-cell-depleted T cells, or PBMCs came the material, which was cDNA or gDNA.

This clone was detected only a few times. Sequenced by immunoSEQ multiplex PCR; TCRdb stores in-frame clones only, minus some. Here the sample spans about 250,000 clones, roughly 90% being singletons. V was clipped by 5 bases and J by 4 bases, with 11 bases between them. The germline V gene encodes CDR1 MNHEY and CDR2 SVGAGI. This CDR3 comprises 13 residues. The source is a woman in her 30s with active or convalescent COVID-19. The sequenced sample consisted of peripheral blood. The gene calls are TRBV6-5 and TRBJ1-2, with a weak D call TRBD1 (5 bases). CDR3 coding DNA: TGTGCCAGCAGTAAACAGGACCTCTATGGCTACACCTTC. As protein: CASSKQDLYGYTF.